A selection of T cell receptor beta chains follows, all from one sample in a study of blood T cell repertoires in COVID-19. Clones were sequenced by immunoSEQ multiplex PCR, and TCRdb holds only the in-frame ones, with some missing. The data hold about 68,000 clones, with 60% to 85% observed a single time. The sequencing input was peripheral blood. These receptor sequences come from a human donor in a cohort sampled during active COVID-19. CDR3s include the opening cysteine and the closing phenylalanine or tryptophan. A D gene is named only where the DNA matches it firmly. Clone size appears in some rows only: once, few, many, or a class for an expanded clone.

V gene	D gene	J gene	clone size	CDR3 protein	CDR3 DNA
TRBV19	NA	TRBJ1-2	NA	CASSMGIQGNYGYTF	TGTGCCAGTAGTATGGGGATCCAGGGGAACTATGGCTACACCTTC
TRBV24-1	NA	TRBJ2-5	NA	CATSDPSTRKETQYF	TGTGCCACCAGTGATCCATCAACTAGGAAAGAGACCCAGTACTTC
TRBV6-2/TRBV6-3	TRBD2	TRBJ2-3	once	CASSYLRTSGASTDTQYF	TGTGCCAGCAGTTACCTCAGGACTAGCGGGGCGAGCACAGATACGCAGTATTTT
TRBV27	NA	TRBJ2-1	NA	CASSLGDSSGWRGPSNEQFF	TGTGCCAGCAGTTTGGGGGACAGTAGTGGATGGCGGGGACCAAGCAATGAGCAGTTCTTC
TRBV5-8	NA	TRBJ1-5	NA	CASSLAPGVSNQPQHF	TGTGCCAGCAGCTTGGCACCGGGGGTTAGCAATCAGCCCCAGCATTTT
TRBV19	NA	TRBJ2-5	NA	CASSLLQKGETQYF	TGTGCCAGTAGTCTTCTCCAAAAGGGGGAGACCCAGTACTTC
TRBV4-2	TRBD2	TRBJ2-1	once	CASSQNSGNSYNEQFF	TGTGCCAGCAGCCAGAATAGCGGGAATTCCTACAATGAGCAGTTCTTC
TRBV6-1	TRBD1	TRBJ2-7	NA	CASSERAPGGEGLVYEQYF	TGTGCCAGCAGTGAAAGGGCCCCAGGGGGAGAAGGTTTAGTCTACGAGCAGTACTTC
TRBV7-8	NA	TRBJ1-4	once	CASSLLKPDRFNPTNEKLFF	TGTGCCAGCAGCCTCCTAAAACCCGACAGGTTTAATCCAACTAATGAAAAACTGTTTTTT
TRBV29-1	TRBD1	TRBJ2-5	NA	CSVGGRTGGQTQYF	TGCAGCGTGGGCGGTAGGACAGGGGGCCAGACCCAGTACTTC
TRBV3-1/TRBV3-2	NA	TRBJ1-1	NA	CASSPTQGAEAFF	TGTGCCAGCAGCCCCACCCAAGGGGCTGAAGCTTTCTTT
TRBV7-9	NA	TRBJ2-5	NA	CASSPGEGETQYF	TGTGCCAGCAGTCCAGGGGAGGGAGAGACCCAGTACTTC
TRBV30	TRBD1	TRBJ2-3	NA	CAWRITGGGQTDTQYF	TGTGCCTGGAGAATTACAGGGGGCGGCCAAACAGATACGCAGTATTTT
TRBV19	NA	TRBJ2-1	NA	CASSGRRTALNEQFF	TGTGCCAGTAGTGGCCGCCGGACAGCACTCAATGAGCAGTTCTTC
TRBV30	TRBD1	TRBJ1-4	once	CAWSGRGRGNEKLFF	TGTGCCTGGAGTGGCCGTGGCAGGGGGAATGAAAAACTGTTTTTT
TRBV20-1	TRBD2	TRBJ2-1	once	CSASLPGLASNEQFF	TGCAGTGCTAGTCTACCGGGACTAGCGTCCAATGAGCAGTTCTTC
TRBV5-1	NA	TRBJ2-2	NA	CASSLGQGLAGELFF	TGCGCCAGCAGCTTGGGTCAGGGATTAGCCGGGGAGCTGTTTTTT
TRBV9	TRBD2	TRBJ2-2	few	CASSTGTSGSTGELFF	TGTGCCAGCAGCACCGGGACTAGCGGGTCCACCGGGGAGCTGTTTTTT
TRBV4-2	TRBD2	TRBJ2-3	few	CASSPTSGDTQYF	TGTGCCAGCAGCCCGACTAGCGGGGATACGCAGTATTTT
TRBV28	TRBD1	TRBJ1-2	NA	CASSLEGQGVYGYTF	TGTGCCAGCAGTTTGGAGGGACAGGGGGTTTATGGCTACACCTTC
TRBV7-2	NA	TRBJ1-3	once	CASRRLLYSGNTIYF	TGTGCCAGCAGACGACTCCTTTACTCTGGAAACACCATATATTTT
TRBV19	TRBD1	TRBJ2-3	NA	CASSGRDREADTQYF	TGTGCCAGTAGTGGCCGGGACAGGGAAGCAGATACGCAGTATTTT
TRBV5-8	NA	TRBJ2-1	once	CASSFVRYNEQFF	TGTGCCAGCAGCTTCGTTCGGTACAATGAGCAGTTCTTC
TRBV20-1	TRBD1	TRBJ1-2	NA	CSVLTGTGYTF	TGCAGTGTTCTGACAGGGACCGGCTACACCTTC
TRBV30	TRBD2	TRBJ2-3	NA	CAWSPGLAGADTQYF	TGTGCCTGGAGTCCGGGACTAGCGGGAGCAGATACGCAGTATTTT
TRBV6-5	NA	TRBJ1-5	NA	CASSYSNQGSNQPQHF	TGTGCCAGCAGTTACTCAAATCAGGGGAGCAATCAGCCCCAGCATTTT
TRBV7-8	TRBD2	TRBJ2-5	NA	CASSLTRFWGGFQTQYF	TGTGCCAGCAGCTTAACGCGGTTCTGGGGGGGTTTTCAGACCCAGTACTTC
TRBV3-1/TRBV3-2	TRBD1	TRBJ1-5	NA	CASSLGQGSNQPQHF	TGTGCCAGCAGCCTGGGACAGGGGAGCAATCAGCCCCAGCATTTT
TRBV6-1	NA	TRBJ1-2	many	CASSETQTGSQYYGYTF	TGTGCCAGCAGTGAAACACAAACAGGGAGCCAGTACTATGGCTACACCTTC
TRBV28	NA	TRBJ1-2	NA	CASSLIQGRGGVYGYTF	TGTGCCAGCAGTTTGATACAGGGTCGGGGAGGGGTTTATGGCTACACCTTC
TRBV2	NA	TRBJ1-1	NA	CASSGMGNTEAFF	TGTGCCAGCAGTGGTATGGGCAACACTGAAGCTTTCTTT
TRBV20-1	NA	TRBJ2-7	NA	CSASQSRATYEQYF	TGCAGTGCTAGTCAGAGCAGGGCCACCTACGAGCAGTACTTC
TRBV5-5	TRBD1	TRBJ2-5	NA	CASSLAWGTGQTQYF	TGTGCCAGCAGCTTGGCCTGGGGGACAGGGCAGACCCAGTACTTC
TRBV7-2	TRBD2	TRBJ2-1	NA	CASSLGTSGGNEQFF	TGTGCCAGCAGCTTAGGGACTAGCGGGGGGAATGAGCAGTTCTTC
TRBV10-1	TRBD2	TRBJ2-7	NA	CASSDAGGPYEQYF	TGCGCCAGCAGTGACGCGGGGGGACCCTACGAGCAGTACTTC
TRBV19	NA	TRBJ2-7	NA	CASSTTGPNEQYF	TGTGCCAGTAGTACGACAGGACCCAACGAGCAGTACTTC
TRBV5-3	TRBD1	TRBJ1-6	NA	CARSNPQGASYNSPLHF	TGTGCCAGAAGCAACCCGCAGGGGGCCTCCTATAATTCACCCCTCCACTTT
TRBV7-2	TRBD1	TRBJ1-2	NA	CASSLTGDGYTF	TGTGCCAGCAGCTTGACAGGGGATGGCTACACCTTC
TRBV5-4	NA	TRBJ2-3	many	CASSLDFTDTQYF	TGTGCCAGCAGCTTGGACTTCACAGATACGCAGTATTTT
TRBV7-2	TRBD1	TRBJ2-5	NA	CASSGDRGPETQYF	TGTGCCAGCAGCGGCGACAGGGGGCCGGAGACCCAGTACTTC
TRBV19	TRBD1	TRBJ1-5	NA	CASSTDRLGQPQHF	TGTGCCAGTAGTACGGACAGGCTCGGGCAGCCCCAGCATTTT
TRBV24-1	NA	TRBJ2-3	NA	CATSDPPLTDTQYF	TGTGCCACCAGTGATCCCCCCCTCACAGATACGCAGTATTTT
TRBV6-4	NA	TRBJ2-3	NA	CASRVSGSLADTQYF	TGTGCCAGCAGGGTTTCAGGGTCTTTGGCAGATACGCAGTATTTT
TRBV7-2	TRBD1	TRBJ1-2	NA	CASSPDRGAGGYTF	TGTGCCAGCAGCCCGGACAGGGGTGCGGGGGGCTACACCTTC
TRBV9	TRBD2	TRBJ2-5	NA	CASSVGVSGGADTQYF	TGTGCCAGCAGCGTAGGGGTTAGCGGGGGGGCCGATACCCAGTACTTC
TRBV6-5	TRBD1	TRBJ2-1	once	CASRDRGQNEQFF	TGTGCCAGCAGGGACAGGGGGCAGAATGAGCAGTTCTTC
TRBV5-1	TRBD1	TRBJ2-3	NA	CASSLEAHRGDTQYF	TGCGCCAGCAGCTTGGAAGCCCACAGGGGGGATACGCAGTATTTT
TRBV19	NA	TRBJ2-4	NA	CASSTFLRGGSLAKNIQYF	TGTGCCAGTAGTACATTTCTCCGGGGTGGTAGCCTAGCCAAAAACATTCAGTACTTC
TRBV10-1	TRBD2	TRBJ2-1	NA	CASSPGTSSGEQFF	TGCGCCAGCAGTCCCGGGACTAGTTCGGGGGAGCAGTTCTTC